This T cell receptor (beta chain) originates from a study of blood T cells in healthy people across ages. Study information: Capturing about one barcoded beta molecule per two T cells was achieved by template switching. Study findings and constraints: Leaving the PBMCs unsorted stopped any conclusive comparison of naive versus antigen-experienced cells. TCR beta diversity, measured per million T cells, fell in a roughly linear way with age.

This clonotype was detected a few times. The antigen is not known. A J-beta primer mix and a sample-barcoded 5' primer were used in a second PCR of roughly 6 to 12 cycles. MiXCR, run by TCRdb on the 5' RACE reads, gives a single entry per CDR3 protein. The table records fewer than 900,000 distinct CDR3 sequences, roughly 47% of them present only once. Unmatched junction bases numbered 5, after V lost 5 bases and J lost 2 bases. CDR1 and CDR2 from the germline V gene are DFQATT and SNEGSKA (reference sequence). This CDR3 spans 13 amino acids. It was approximately 10 milliliters of peripheral blood that were drawn from each donor.

The chain combines TRBV20-1 with TRBJ2-7; 8 bases line up with TRBD1. Sequencing input: blood. This receptor was identified in a woman aged 60-75 years in good health. CDR3: CSAGGQATYEQYF. The CDR3 DNA follows: TGCAGTGCTGGGGGACAGGCCACCTACGAGCAGTACTTC.